This T cell receptor (beta chain) was obtained from a study of T cells in Graves' hyperthyroidism and ophthalmopathy. In this sample, this clonotype turned up a few times. The investigators amplified TCR beta CDR3 regions from RNA transcripts. During a first-round RT-PCR of the TCR CDR3, the HTBI primer set was used. TCRdb itself ran the multiplex PCR reads through MiXCR, one entry per CDR3 protein. The sample lists roughly 580,000 distinct CDR3 sequences, more than 45% occurring once. Sequencing used peripheral blood or thyroid tissue (not recorded which). The receptor was isolated from a woman under 30 with Graves' hyperthyroidism.

CDR3: CAISEDGELFF. In DNA, the CDR3 is TGTGCCATCAGTGAGGACGGGGAGCTGTTTTTT. The chain couples TRBV10-3 to TRBJ2-2; D is uncertain. The V gene's germline CDR1 is ENHRY and CDR2 SYGVKD. The germline V and J ends were trimmed by 2 bases and 7 bases, with 2 bases remaining between them. This CDR3 has 11 residues.